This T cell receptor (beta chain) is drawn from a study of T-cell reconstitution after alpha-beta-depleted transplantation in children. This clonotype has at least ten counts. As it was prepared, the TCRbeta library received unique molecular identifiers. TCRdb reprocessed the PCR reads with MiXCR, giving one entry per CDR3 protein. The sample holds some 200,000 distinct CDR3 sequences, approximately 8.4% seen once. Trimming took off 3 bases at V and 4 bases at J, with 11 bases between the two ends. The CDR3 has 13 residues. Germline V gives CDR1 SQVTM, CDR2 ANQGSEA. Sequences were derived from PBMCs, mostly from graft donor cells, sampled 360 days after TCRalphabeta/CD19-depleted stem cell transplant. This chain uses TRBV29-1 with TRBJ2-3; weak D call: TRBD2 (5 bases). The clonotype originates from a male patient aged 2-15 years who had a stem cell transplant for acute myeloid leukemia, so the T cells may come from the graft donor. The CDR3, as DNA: TGCAGCGTTGAGGCTAGCAACGCAGATACGCAGTATTTT. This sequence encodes CSVEASNADTQYF.